A selection of T cell receptor beta chains follows, all from one sample in a study of identical twins. One entry per CDR3 protein results from TCRdb running MiXCR on the 5' RACE reads. Altogether 150,000 or so distinct CDR3 sequences are present, roughly 3.2% being singletons, with the ten largest covering 7.5% to 8.5%. The sample consisted of memory T cells sorted from blood. These receptors all stem from a man aged 18 to 35 in good health. CDR3s include the opening cysteine and the closing phenylalanine or tryptophan. Fields, in order: D gene, V gene, clone size, J gene, CDR3 DNA, CDR3 protein. A D gene is named only where the DNA matches it firmly. Rows may omit the clone size; those that give it use once, few, many or a size class.

TRBD2	TRBV20-1	many	TRBJ2-3	TGCAGTGCTAGACTAGCGGGAGTTGGGGATACGCAGTATTTT	CSARLAGVGDTQYF
TRBD2	TRBV7-2	many	TRBJ2-1	TGTGCCAGCAGCTTAGGCCCAGCGGGAGGCCTTAATGAGCAGTTCTTC	CASSLGPAGGLNEQFF
TRBD1	TRBV20-1	many	TRBJ1-5	TGCAGTGCTAGAGTCCACCGGGACAGCAGCAATCAGCCCCAGCATTTT	CSARVHRDSSNQPQHF
-	TRBV19	few	TRBJ2-3	TGTGCCAGTAAGAAGACTAGCACAGATACGCAGTATTTT	CASKKTSTDTQYF
-	TRBV5-1	many	TRBJ1-4	TGCGCCAGCAGCGTTGGACAGAGCCTGGCGGAAAAACTGTTTTTT	CASSVGQSLAEKLFF
-	TRBV20-1	many	TRBJ1-6	TGCAGTGCTAGAGACGGACGGTGGGATTCACCCCTCCACTTT	CSARDGRWDSPLHF
TRBD1	TRBV2	-	TRBJ1-1	TGTGCCAGCAGGACCAGGGGGGTTAACACTGAAGCTTTCTTT	CASRTRGVNTEAFF
TRBD1	TRBV12-3/TRBV12-4	many	TRBJ2-7	TGTGCCAGCAGCTGGACAGGGAGCGAGCAGTACTTC	CASSWTGSEQYF
-	TRBV5-1	few	TRBJ2-5	TGCGCCAGCAGCTTTACCTTCCGCCATCAAGGGCTCTTC	CASSFTFRHQGLF
-	TRBV7-2	many	TRBJ2-2	TGTGCCAGCAGCTTAGTGCGGGGCGGGGAGCTGTTTTTT	CASSLVRGGELFF
TRBD1	TRBV7-9	many	TRBJ2-7	TGTGCCAGCAGCCCGGGACAGACGACCTACGAGCAGTACTTC	CASSPGQTTYEQYF
-	TRBV27	many	TRBJ2-1	TGTGCCAGCAGTTTATCGCATAGGGGCAATGAGCAGTTCTTC	CASSLSHRGNEQFF
TRBD2	TRBV19	many	TRBJ2-1	TGTGCCACCAGCTTTAGCGGGTTCTACAATGAGCAGTTCTTC	CATSFSGFYNEQFF
-	TRBV7-2	many	TRBJ2-6	TGTGCCAGCAGCCAGAGGCGGTCTGGGGCCAACGTCCTGACTTTC	CASSQRRSGANVLTF
-	TRBV13	many	TRBJ2-3	TGTGCCAGCAGGAGGGGCGGCACAGATACGCAGTATTTT	CASRRGGTDTQYF
-	TRBV15	few	TRBJ2-3	TGTGCCACCAGCCTCTTAAACCCGGAGGGCGCAGATACGCAGTATTTT	CATSLLNPEGADTQYF
-	TRBV7-2	many	TRBJ2-1	TGTGCCAGCAGCCGAATAGCGGCCGGCTCCTACAATGAGCAGTTCTTC	CASSRIAAGSYNEQFF
-	TRBV20-1	many	TRBJ2-7	TGCAGTGCCTCGGCAGTCCGACAGGTCGTCCACGAGCAGTACTTC	CSASAVRQVVHEQYF
-	TRBV6-5	many	TRBJ2-2	TGTGCCAGCAGTTACACCCTCCAGGTCGCGAACACCGGGGAGCTGTTTTTT	CASSYTLQVANTGELFF
-	TRBV20-1	many	TRBJ2-7	TGCAGTGCTAGGGGACCGACGTCCTACGAGCAGTACTTC	CSARGPTSYEQYF
-	TRBV9	many	TRBJ2-2	TGTGCCAGCAGCCCCCACGACCGTACCGGGGAGCTGTTTTTT	CASSPHDRTGELFF
-	TRBV15	many	TRBJ2-7	TGTGCCACCAGCAGAGACCGGTTATACGAGCAGTACTTC	CATSRDRLYEQYF
TRBD2	TRBV7-9	many	TRBJ2-4	TGTGCCAGCAGCTCAAGCGGGAGGGTCAACATTCAGTACTTC	CASSSSGRVNIQYF
-	TRBV14	many	TRBJ2-5	TGTGCCAGCAGCCAAGTGGGCCTCCAAGAGACCCAGTACTTC	CASSQVGLQETQYF
-	TRBV7-2	-	TRBJ1-6	TGTGCCAGCAGCCGCTCGGGGGTAGACCTCCACTTT	CASSRSGVDLHF
-	TRBV6-1	many	TRBJ2-5	TGTGCCAGCAGCGAGATCGGACAGAGGGGGACCCAGTACTTC	CASSEIGQRGTQYF
TRBD1	TRBV7-9	many	TRBJ1-2	TGTGCCAGCAGCTTTGCCGGGACAGGGACCTATGGCTACACCTTC	CASSFAGTGTYGYTF
-	TRBV28	few	TRBJ1-4	TGTGCCAGCACCGCCCCTGCCGGGGCTAATGAAAAACTGTTTTTT	CASTAPAGANEKLFF
TRBD1	TRBV18	few	TRBJ2-4	TGTGCCAGCTCACCAAGGACAGGGGCAAAAAACATTCAGTACTTC	CASSPRTGAKNIQYF
-	TRBV6-5	many	TRBJ1-1	TGTGCCAGCAGTTACGGGGCGACGAACACTGAAGCTTTCTTT	CASSYGATNTEAFF
-	TRBV18	many	TRBJ2-5	TGTGCCAGCTCACCGGCGGGAAGGGGAGAGACCCAGTACTTC	CASSPAGRGETQYF
TRBD1	TRBV28	many	TRBJ1-5	TGTGCCAGCAGTTTCGAGGACAGGGACAATCAGCCCCAGCATTTT	CASSFEDRDNQPQHF
TRBD2	TRBV7-8	many	TRBJ2-5	TGTGCCAGCAGCTCAAGAGCGGGAAGGGAAGAGACCCAGTACTTC	CASSSRAGREETQYF
-	TRBV7-9	-	TRBJ1-2	TGTGCCAGCAGCCAGGACAGCGCACCTTATGGCTACACCTTC	CASSQDSAPYGYTF
-	TRBV7-9	many	TRBJ2-5	TGTGCCAGCAGCTTGGGGCGGGCAGGGGAAGAGACCCAGTACTTC	CASSLGRAGEETQYF
-	TRBV7-2	many	TRBJ2-7	TGTGCCAGCAGCTTAAGCTCGACTCCTCGGGGGGAGCAGTACTTC	CASSLSSTPRGEQYF
-	TRBV12-3/TRBV12-4	few	TRBJ2-1	TGTGCCAGCAGTTCCCGCGGCCGGGGGAAACTCTACAATGAGCAGTTCTTC	CASSSRGRGKLYNEQFF
-	TRBV5-1	many	TRBJ2-3	TGCGCCAGCAGCTTGGATACGACTAGCACAGATACGCAGTATTTT	CASSLDTTSTDTQYF
TRBD2	TRBV10-3	many	TRBJ2-7	TGTGCCACGTACCCGGCGGGAGGGGCCTACGAGCAGTACTTC	CATYPAGGAYEQYF
-	TRBV29-1	many	TRBJ2-2	TGCAGCGTTTCGGGGATAAACACCGGGGAGCTGTTTTTT	CSVSGINTGELFF